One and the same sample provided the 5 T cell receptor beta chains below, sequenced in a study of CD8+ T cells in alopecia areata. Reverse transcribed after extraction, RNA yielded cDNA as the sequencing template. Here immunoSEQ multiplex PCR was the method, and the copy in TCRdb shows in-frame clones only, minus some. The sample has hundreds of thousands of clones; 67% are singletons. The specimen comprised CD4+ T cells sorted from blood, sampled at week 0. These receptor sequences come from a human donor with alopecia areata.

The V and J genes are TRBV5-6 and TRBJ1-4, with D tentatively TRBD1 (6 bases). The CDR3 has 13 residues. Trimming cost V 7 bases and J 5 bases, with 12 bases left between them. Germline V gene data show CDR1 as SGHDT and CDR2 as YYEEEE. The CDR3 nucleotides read TGTGCCAGCGCGACAGGAACAAATGAAAAACTGTTTTTT. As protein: CASATGTNEKLFF.

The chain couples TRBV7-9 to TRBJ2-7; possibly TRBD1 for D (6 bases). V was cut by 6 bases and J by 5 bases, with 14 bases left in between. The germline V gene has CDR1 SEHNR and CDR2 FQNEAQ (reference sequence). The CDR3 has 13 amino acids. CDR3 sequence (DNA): TGTGCCAGCAGGAGACAGGAGCCGGACGAGCAGTACTTC. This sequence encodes CASRRQEPDEQYF. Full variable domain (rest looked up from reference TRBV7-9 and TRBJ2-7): DTGVSQNPRHKITKRGQNVTFRCDPISEHNRLYWYRQTLGQGPEFLTYFQNEAQLEKSRLLSDRFSAERPKGSFSTLEIQRTEQGDSAMYLCASRRQEPDEQYFGPGTRLTVT.

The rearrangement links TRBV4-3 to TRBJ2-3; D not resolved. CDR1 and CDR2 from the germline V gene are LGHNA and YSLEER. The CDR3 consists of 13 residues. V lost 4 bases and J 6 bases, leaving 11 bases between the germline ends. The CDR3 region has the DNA TGCGCCAGCAGCCGGGATTCTAGGGATACGCAGTATTTT. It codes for CASSRDSRDTQYF.

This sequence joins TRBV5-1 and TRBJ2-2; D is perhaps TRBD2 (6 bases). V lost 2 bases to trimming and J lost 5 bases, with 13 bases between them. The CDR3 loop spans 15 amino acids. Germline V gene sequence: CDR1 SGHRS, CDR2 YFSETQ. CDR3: CASSFNRAGTGELFF. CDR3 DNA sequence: TGCGCCAGCAGCTTCAACCGGGCGGGAACCGGGGAGCTGTTTTTT.

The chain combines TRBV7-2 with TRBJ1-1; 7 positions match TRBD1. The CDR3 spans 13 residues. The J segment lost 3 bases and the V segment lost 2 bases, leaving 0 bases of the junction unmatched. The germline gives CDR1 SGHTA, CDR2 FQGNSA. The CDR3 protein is CASSLQGDTEAFF. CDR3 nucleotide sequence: TGTGCCAGCAGCTTACAGGGGGACACTGAAGCTTTCTTT. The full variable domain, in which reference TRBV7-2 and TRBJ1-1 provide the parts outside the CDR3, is GAGVSQSPSNKVTEKGKDVELRCDPISGHTALYWYRQSLGQGLEFLIYFQGNSAPDKSGLPSDRFSAERTGGSVSTLTIQRTQQEDSAVYLCASSLQGDTEAFFGQGTRLTVV.